This T cell receptor (beta chain) was identified in a study of blood T cell repertoires in COVID-19. Background on the study: Sample material is recorded as cDNA or gDNA derived from T cells, B-cell-depleted T cells, or PBMCs.

Ages ranged from roughly 18 to 100 years, with residence in about two dozen US areas. Cohort assignment relied on participant-reported clinical history. Methods used by the authors: Using reference gene primer amplification, nucleated cell counts were estimated. Generated by immunoSEQ multiplex PCR, the TCRdb table keeps only in-frame clones and is missing some. Clone size and the V and J calls come from that table; the DNA yielded D and trimming. The data contain roughly 520,000 clones, 85% to 90% of them seen just once; the ten biggest clones take up about 1.7%. CDR3 length: 17 residues. Germline V gene sequence: CDR1 SGHTA, CDR2 FQGNSA. The trim removed 0 bases at V and 2 bases at J, leaving 8 bases unmatched.

The sequenced sample consisted of PBMCs or T cells enriched from blood (not recorded which). V usage is TRBV7-2 and J usage is TRBJ1-2; TRBD1 matches 8 bases. The receptor was isolated from a woman aged 40 to 49 who had recovered from COVID-19. The CDR3 nucleotides read TGTGCCAGCAGCTTAGCGACAGGGGCCCAACCGAACTATGGCTACACCTTC. Translation gives CASSLATGAQPNYGYTF.